This TCR beta chain was profiled in a study of cytomegalovirus exposure and HLA in healthy donors. Germline V gene sequence: CDR1 SGHAT, CDR2 FQNNGV. The CDR3 totals 16 residues. V shed 2 bases and J 4 bases; nucleotides not matched to a gene: 5. The protocol was immunoSEQ multiplex PCR, while the TCRdb copy is restricted to in-frame clones and leaves out a portion. Among around 120,000 clones listed, about 91% were seen once. V usage is TRBV11-2 and J usage is TRBJ2-7; TRBD2 matches at 13 bases. The TCR originated in a man between 18 and 35 years old in good health and CMV-seronegative. Sequencing was performed on PBMCs. CDR3 nucleotides: TGTGCCAGCAGCTTAATCGGGACTAGCGGGACATACGAGCAGTACTTC. Translated, it gives CASSLIGTSGTYEQYF.